This TCR beta chain was profiled in a study of blood T cell repertoires in COVID-19. Method: immunoSEQ multiplex PCR; TCRdb's copy keeps in-frame clones and lacks some. The table includes just over 350,000 clones, over 75% detected once. Enrollees, about 18 to 90 years old, lived in about two dozen US areas. CDR1 is SQVTM, CDR2 ANQGSEA, per germline. The CDR3 contains 14 residues. V lost 4 bases and J lost 0, with 10 bases in between. Input material: PBMCs or T cells enriched from blood (not recorded which). The chain combines TRBV29-1 with TRBJ2-4; D remains ambiguous. The TCR originated in a woman aged 25 to 45 who had recovered from COVID-19. CDR3 residues: CSVVQSLAKNIQYF. Written as DNA, the CDR3 is TGCAGCGTTGTACAGAGTCTAGCCAAAAACATTCAGTACTTC.